The 27 T cell receptor beta chains in this list originate from one sample, sequenced in a study of CD8 T cells in Susac syndrome. An input of roughly 0.5 to 1 ug of RNA was subjected to reverse transcription using random hexamers. TCRdb recomputed calls from the immunoSEQ multiplex PCR reads with MiXCR, one row per CDR3 protein. The repertoire holds approximately 220,000 distinct CDR3 sequences, with roughly 94% as singletons. The sequenced sample consisted of CD4+ T cells from PBMCs. The receptors originated from a human donor with multiple sclerosis.

The chain employs TRBV7-9 and TRBJ2-7; D gene ambiguous. Trimming removed 3 bases from V and 2 bases from J, with 5 bases in between. The CDR3 runs 12 residues. Germline V gene lookup returns CDR1 SEHNR and CDR2 FQNEAQ (reference sequence). The CDR3: CASSFHPYEQYF. DNA for the CDR3: TGTGCCAGCAGCTTCCACCCCTACGAGCAGTACTTC.

J is TRBJ1-2 and V is TRBV14, with D unclear. The V end lost 1 base, the J end lost 4 bases, and 13 bases lay between the germline ends. The V gene's germline CDR1 is SGHDN and CDR2 FVKESK. The CDR3 length is 15 residues. The CDR3 protein is CASSQGPWTVYGYTF. In nucleotides, the CDR3 is TGTGCCAGCAGCCAAGGACCCTGGACGGTCTATGGCTACACCTTC. Filled out from reference TRBV14 and TRBJ1-2, the complete variable domain reads EAGVTQFPSHSVIEKGQTVTLRCDPISGHDNLYWYRRVMGKEIKFLLHFVKESKQDESGMPNNRFLAERTGGTYSTLKVQPAELEDSGVYFCASSQGPWTVYGYTFGSGTRLTVV.

Written as DNA, the CDR3 is TGTGCCAGCAGCCAAGATCGCATCGGGCCGCAAGAGACCCAGTACTTC. This encodes CASSQDRIGPQETQYF. The chain has TRBV3-1 and TRBJ2-5; D uncertain. The ends were cut back, 0 bases at V and 2 bases at J, with 13 bases in the middle. Germline CDR1 and CDR2: LGHDT and YNNKEL (reference sequence). The CDR3 consists of 16 residues.

The chain employs TRBV30 and TRBJ2-7; the D call may be TRBD1 or TRBD2 (6 bases each). Germline values: CDR1 GTSNPN, CDR2 SVGIG (reference sequence). CDR3 length: 14 amino acids. V dropped 0 bases and J dropped 4 bases, with 13 bases sitting between them. CDR3 nucleotide sequence: TGTGCCTGGAGTGTCGGTGGGGGGCATTACGAGCAGTACGTC. Residues: CAWSVGGGHYEQYV.

The chain links TRBV3-1 to TRBJ2-1, with D hard to call. Germline V lookup: CDR1 LGHDT, CDR2 YNNKEL (reference sequence). The V and J ends lost 4 bases and 6 bases respectively, with 13 bases between them. The CDR3 is 14 residues long. For the CDR3, the DNA is TGTGCCAGCAGCCCGTCATTAAGGAGCAATGAGCAGTTCTTC. It translates to CASSPSLRSNEQFF.

V usage is TRBV3-1 and J usage is TRBJ1-1; D might be TRBD1 (5 bases). Germline V CDR1 and CDR2: LGHDT, YNNKEL (reference sequence). V lost 7 bases and J lost 0, with 12 bases in between. CDR3 length: 14 amino acids. CDR3 bases: TGTGCCAGCACCTTAGACAGCATGAACACTGAAGCTTTCTTT. Its protein product is CASTLDSMNTEAFF. Supplemented by reference TRBV3-1 and TRBJ1-1, the full variable domain reads DTAVSQTPKYLVTQMGNDKSIKCEQNLGHDTMYWYKQDSKKFLKIMFSYNNKELIINETVPNRFSPKSPDKAHLNLHINSLELGDSAVYFCASTLDSMNTEAFFGQGTRLTVV.

The chain combines TRBV3-1 with TRBJ1-5; the D is unclear. CDR3 length: 13 amino acids. The germline CDR1 and CDR2 sequences are LGHDT and YNNKEL (reference sequence). The V gene lost 4 bases and the J gene lost 5 bases, with 9 bases spanning the gap. The CDR3 reads CASSRNPDQPQHF. The CDR3 DNA follows: TGTGCCAGCAGCCGCAATCCCGATCAGCCCCAGCATTTT.

This sequence joins TRBV7-9 and TRBJ2-1; D possibly corresponds to TRBD2 (6 bases). This CDR3 has 14 amino acids. The V and J ends lost 2 bases and 8 bases respectively, with 13 bases between them. Germline values: CDR1 SEHNR, CDR2 FQNEAQ (reference sequence). The CDR3 protein is CASSLLAGSDEQFF. CDR3 nucleotides: TGTGCCAGCAGCTTACTCGCGGGGAGCGATGAGCAGTTCTTC.

The genes are TRBV6-5 and TRBJ2-7, with TRBD1 matching 8 bases. The CDR3 consists of 14 residues. CDR1 is MNHEY, CDR2 SVGAGI, per germline. Germline trimming cut 6 bases from V and 4 bases from J; bases unmatched to any gene: 8. The CDR3 DNA reads as TGTGCCAGCAGAGCCGACAGGGGTCCTTACGAGCAGTACTTC. Translation: CASRADRGPYEQYF.

The chain recombines TRBV5-1 with TRBJ2-7; TRBD1 agrees at 9 bases. The CDR3 contains 15 residues. J was trimmed by 3 bases and V by 3 bases; bases with no gene match: 7. Germline CDR1 and CDR2: SGHRS and YFSETQ. As DNA, the CDR3 is TGCGCCAGCAGCTCGTTACAGGGGGCTAGCTACGAGCAGTACTTC. Translating it yields CASSSLQGASYEQYF.

The chain links TRBV9 to TRBJ2-3, with TRBD1 identical over 9 bases. J lost 5 bases, V lost 4 bases, and 8 bases had no gene match. Germline-derived CDR1 and CDR2 are SGDLS and YYNGEE. CDR3 size: 15 residues. This CDR3 is CASSISPTGGDTQYF. For the CDR3, the DNA is TGTGCCAGCAGCATCAGCCCGACAGGGGGAGATACGCAGTATTTT.

The chain combines TRBV6-5 with TRBJ1-1; TRBD1 matches at 7 bases. Germline V gene data show CDR1 as MNHEY and CDR2 as SVGAGI. V lost 4 bases and J lost 1; bases outside the gene matches: 9. The CDR3 covers 16 residues. As DNA, the CDR3 is TGTGCCAGCAGTTCTTACCTGGGACAGACGAACACTGAAGCTTTCTTT. This gives the protein CASSSYLGQTNTEAFF.

This clonotype has a single count. The chain recombines TRBV7-9 with TRBJ2-7, with D unresolved. Germline V gives CDR1 SEHNR, CDR2 FQNEAQ (reference sequence). V was cut by 5 bases and J by 6 bases, with 14 bases left in between. The CDR3 totals 13 residues. DNA of the CDR3: TGTGCCAGCAGCGATCGGGCACGGCGCGAGCAGTACTTC. Translation gives CASSDRARREQYF. Variable domain in full (rest from reference TRBV7-9 and TRBJ2-7): DTGVSQNPRHKITKRGQNVTFRCDPISEHNRLYWYRQTLGQGPEFLTYFQNEAQLEKSRLLSDRFSAERPKGSFSTLEIQRTEQGDSAMYLCASSDRARREQYFGPGTRLTVT.

This clonotype was counted once. V gene TRBV30 combines with J gene TRBJ1-1; a weak D match, TRBD1 (5 bases). CDR1 is GTSNPN and CDR2 is SVGIG in the germline V gene (reference sequence). The CDR3 contains 14 residues. V was trimmed by 5 bases and J by 1 base, leaving 14 bases between them. CDR3 region: CAWGKVGGNTEAFF. The DNA of the CDR3 is TGTGCCTGGGGAAAGGTCGGGGGGAACACTGAAGCTTTCTTT.

The rearrangement joins TRBV20-1 to TRBJ1-5, with TRBD1 as a possible D gene (5 bases). Per germline, CDR1 DFQATT and CDR2 SNEGSKA (reference sequence). V was clipped by 3 bases and J by 7 bases, with 10 bases between them. The CDR3 length is 12 residues. The CDR3 sequence: CSASGGSQPQHF. In DNA, the CDR3 is TGCAGTGCTAGCGGGGGGAGCCAGCCCCAGCATTTT.

The chain combines TRBV12-3 or TRBV12-4 with TRBJ1-5; no reliable D call. The germline V and J ends were trimmed by 4 bases and 2 bases, with 12 bases remaining between them. The CDR3 runs to 15 residues. This chain's CDR3 is CASSSQNWGNQPQHF. Written as DNA, the CDR3 is TGTGCCAGCAGTTCACAAAACTGGGGCAATCAGCCCCAGCATTTT.

The J gene is TRBJ2-5, the V gene TRBV20-1; D may be TRBD2 (6 bases). V lost 0 bases to trimming and J lost 4 bases, with 9 bases between them. This CDR3 region has 13 residues. Germline assignment: CDR1 DFQATT and CDR2 SNEGSKA (reference sequence). The CDR3 DNA is TGCAGTGCTAGAGAGGGGGGTCGAGAGACCCAGTACTTC. It yields the protein CSAREGGRETQYF.

J is TRBJ2-1 and V is TRBV3-1, with D maybe TRBD2 (6 bases). Trimming took 3 bases from V and 6 from J, leaving 9 bases between them. The CDR3 is 13 residues long. CDR1 and CDR2 from the germline V gene are LGHDT and YNNKEL (reference sequence). CDR3 nucleotides: TGTGCCAGCAGCCACAGGACTACCAATGAGCAGTTCTTC. It specifies CASSHRTTNEQFF.

The V and J genes are TRBV15 and TRBJ1-4; no clear D gene. Trimming cost V 2 bases and J 11 bases, with 18 bases left between them. The germline CDR1 and CDR2 sequences are LNHNV and YYDKDF (reference sequence). The CDR3 consists of 15 residues. The CDR3, as DNA: TGTGCCACCAGCAGAATCCCCCAAGGCGGACCGAAACTGTTTTTT. Translating it yields CATSRIPQGGPKLFF.

The chain combines TRBV29-1 with TRBJ1-2, with D hard to call. The germline CDR1 and CDR2 sequences are SQVTM and ANQGSEA. This CDR3 region has 13 residues. The V and J ends lost 6 bases and 4 bases respectively, with 15 bases between them. In DNA form, the CDR3 reads TGCAGCGTAACACTCGTAGGAAGCTATGGCTACACCTTC. Protein sequence: CSVTLVGSYGYTF.

The chain uses TRBV19 and TRBJ2-1; 12 bases are shared with TRBD1. The CDR3 is 16 residues long. Germline lookup yields CDR1 LNHDA and CDR2 SQIVND (reference sequence). V gave up 2 bases and J gave up 7 bases; unmatched junction bases: 6. The CDR3 bases are TGTGCCAGTAGTATAAGGGGACAGGGGGCTGAAAATGAGCAGTTCTTC. Amino acid sequence: CASSIRGQGAENEQFF.

This sequence joins TRBV6-1 and TRBJ2-1, with TRBD1 as a possible D gene (6 bases). CDR1 and CDR2 (germline): MNHNS, SASEGT. The CDR3 has 13 amino acids. Trimming removed 7 bases from V and 6 bases from J, with 13 bases in between. The DNA for the CDR3 is TGTGCCAGCAAGGGGGTGGGGATCAATGAGCAGTTCTTC. Residues: CASKGVGINEQFF.

The CDR3 is CASSIRGGTDTQYF. The CDR3 DNA follows: TGTGCCAGCAGTATTAGGGGCGGCACAGATACGCAGTATTTT. The gene calls are TRBV2 and TRBJ2-3; possibly TRBD1 for D (5 bases). The V and J ends lost 5 bases and 1 base respectively, with 10 bases between them. The CDR3 extends over 14 amino acids. CDR1 SNHLY and CDR2 FYNNEI come from the germline V gene.

The chain recombines TRBV13 with TRBJ1-2; D uncertain. The CDR3 is 14 amino acids. V was trimmed by 0 bases and J by 8 bases, leaving 13 bases between them. CDR1 is PRHDT, CDR2 FYEKMQ, per germline (reference sequence). CDR3 in DNA: TGTGCCAGCAGCTTAGGACGGCAGCCCTTGGGCTACACCTTC. Protein: CASSLGRQPLGYTF.

The rearrangement joins TRBV7-9 to TRBJ1-1; D gene ambiguous. This CDR3 region has 14 residues. Per the germline V gene, CDR1 is SEHNR and CDR2 is FQNEAQ (reference sequence). V was clipped by 1 base and J by 1 base, with 7 bases between them. CDR3 region: CASSLDFGNTEAFF. CDR3 DNA sequence: TGTGCCAGCAGCTTAGATTTCGGGAACACTGAAGCTTTCTTT.

This clonotype was seen once. The V gene is TRBV4-2, the J gene TRBJ2-1, with D uncertain. Trimming left V 1 base short and J 5 bases short, with 6 bases between. CDR1 LGHNA and CDR2 YNFKEQ come from the germline V gene. This CDR3 has 13 amino acids. In DNA, the CDR3 is TGTGCCAGCAGCCAAGTTGAAGACAATGAGCAGTTCTTC. Its translation: CASSQVEDNEQFF.

CDR3 nucleotides: TGTGCCAGCCGGAGCGTCAGGTTTATTGAGCAGTTCTTC. Its translation: CASRSVRFIEQFF. This chain uses TRBV27 with TRBJ2-1; no clear D. CDR3 size: 13 residues. Trimming cost V 8 bases and J 9 bases, with 17 bases left between them. Germline V CDR1 and CDR2: MNHEY, SMNVEV (reference sequence).